The source of this T cell receptor beta chain is a study of blood T cell repertoires in COVID-19. Across the study: The United States, Italy and Spain supplied acute and convalescent COVID-19 samples. PBMCs, B-cell-depleted T cells, or T cells were the source of the cDNA or gDNA that made up the material.

Per the original methods: The assay estimated nucleated cells by amplifying reference gene primers. The method was immunoSEQ multiplex PCR; TCRdb's version includes in-frame clones alone and lacks a portion of them. That table supplies the V and J calls and clone size; D and trimming were determined from the DNA. This table holds about 300,000 clones, more than 80% found once. Seattle patient enrollment occurred during active infection, with longitudinal follow-up thereafter. V dropped 5 bases and J dropped 0 bases, with 5 bases sitting between them. The CDR3 runs 13 residues. Germline loops: CDR1 SEHNR, CDR2 FQNEAQ (reference sequence).

The chain employs TRBV7-9 and TRBJ1-5; no firm D call. Material: peripheral blood. The source of this sequence is a woman aged 25 to 39 with COVID-19, enrolled during active disease. The CDR3: CASSLNSNQPQHF. CDR3 nucleotide sequence: TGTGCCAGCAGCCTTAATAGCAATCAGCCCCAGCATTTT. Based on the CDR3 plus reference TRBV7-9 and TRBJ1-5, the full variable domain is DTGVSQNPRHKITKRGQNVTFRCDPISEHNRLYWYRQTLGQGPEFLTYFQNEAQLEKSRLLSDRFSAERPKGSFSTLEIQRTEQGDSAMYLCASSLNSNQPQHFGDGTRLSIL.